This T cell receptor beta chain appears in the sequencing data of a study of cytomegalovirus exposure and HLA in healthy donors. CDR1 is SQVTM and CDR2 is ANQGSEA in the germline V gene. This CDR3 contains 15 residues. Unmatched junction bases numbered 13, after V lost 4 bases and J lost 4 bases. The study ran its PCR with 60 Vbeta and 13 Jbeta primers. Data came from immunoSEQ multiplex PCR; TCRdb stores just in-frame clones and leaves some out. The table shows about 130,000 clones, with approximately 87% occurring only once. This clone was seen a handful of times. The chain has TRBV29-1 and TRBJ2-7; 7 bases align to TRBD1. The sequenced sample consisted of PBMCs. The receptor was derived from a young man in good health and CMV-seropositive. The CDR3 spells CSVVPGALDRYEQYF. CDR3 sequence (DNA): TGCAGCGTTGTACCCGGGGCCCTGGACAGGTACGAGCAGTACTTC.